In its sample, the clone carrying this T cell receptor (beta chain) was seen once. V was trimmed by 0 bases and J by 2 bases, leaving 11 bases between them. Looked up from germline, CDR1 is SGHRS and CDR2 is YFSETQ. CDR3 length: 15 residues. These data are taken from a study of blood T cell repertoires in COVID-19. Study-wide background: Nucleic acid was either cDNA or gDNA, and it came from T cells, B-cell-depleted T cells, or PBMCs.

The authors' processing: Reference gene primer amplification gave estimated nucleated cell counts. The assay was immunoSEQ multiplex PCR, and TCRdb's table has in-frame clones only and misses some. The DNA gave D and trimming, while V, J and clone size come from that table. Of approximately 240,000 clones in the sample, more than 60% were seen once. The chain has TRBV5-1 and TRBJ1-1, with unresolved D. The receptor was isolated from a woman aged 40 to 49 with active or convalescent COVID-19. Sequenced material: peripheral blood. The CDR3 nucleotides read TGCGCCAGCAGCTTGGGGGGAGGATATAACACTGAAGCTTTCTTT. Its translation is CASSLGGGYNTEAFF.